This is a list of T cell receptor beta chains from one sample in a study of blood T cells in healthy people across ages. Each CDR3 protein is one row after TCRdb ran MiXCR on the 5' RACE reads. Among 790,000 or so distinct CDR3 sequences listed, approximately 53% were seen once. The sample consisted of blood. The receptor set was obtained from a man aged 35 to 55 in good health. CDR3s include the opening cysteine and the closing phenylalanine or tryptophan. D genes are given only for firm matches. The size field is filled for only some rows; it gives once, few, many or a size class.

cdr3_nt: TGTGCCATCAGTGAAGGACAGTTATACGAGCAGTACTTC
cdr3_aa: CAISEGQLYEQYF
j_call: TRBJ2-7
d_call: .
clone_size: once
v_call: TRBV10-3

cdr3_nt: TGTGCCAGCAGTCCCGGGGGCAGCCCAGGGGAGACCCAGTACTTC
cdr3_aa: CASSPGGSPGETQYF
j_call: TRBJ2-5
d_call: .
clone_size: .
v_call: TRBV12-3/TRBV12-4

cdr3_nt: TGTGCCAGCAGCCTTACCGGGACAGGGGTTTTCAATGAGCAGTTCTTC
cdr3_aa: CASSLTGTGVFNEQFF
j_call: TRBJ2-1
d_call: TRBD1
clone_size: .
v_call: TRBV6-5

cdr3_nt: TGTGCCAGCAGCGACAGGGGGTTCCAAGAGACCCAGTACTTC
cdr3_aa: CASSDRGFQETQYF
j_call: TRBJ2-5
d_call: TRBD1
clone_size: few
v_call: TRBV28

cdr3_nt: TGTGCCAGCAGCCATTGGACTAGCGGAAACAACAATGAGCAGTTCTTC
cdr3_aa: CASSHWTSGNNNEQFF
j_call: TRBJ2-1
d_call: TRBD2
clone_size: .
v_call: TRBV4-2

cdr3_nt: TGCAGTGCCAGTCGGAGGAGGGGGGCGCAGAACACTGAAGCTTTCTTT
cdr3_aa: CSASRRRGAQNTEAFF
j_call: TRBJ1-1
d_call: .
clone_size: few
v_call: TRBV20-1

cdr3_nt: TGTGCCAGCAGCTTAGTCGGGGCGGGCACTGAAGCTTTCTTT
cdr3_aa: CASSLVGAGTEAFF
j_call: TRBJ1-1
d_call: .
clone_size: .
v_call: TRBV7-9

cdr3_nt: TGTGCCAGCGGTAGCTTACACAATGAGCAGTTCTTC
cdr3_aa: CASGSLHNEQFF
j_call: TRBJ2-1
d_call: .
clone_size: .
v_call: TRBV4-2

cdr3_nt: TGTGCCAGCTTTGATAGAGGCTCCTACGAGCAGTACTTC
cdr3_aa: CASFDRGSYEQYF
j_call: TRBJ2-7
d_call: .
clone_size: few
v_call: TRBV27

cdr3_nt: TGTGCCAGCAGCGTAGGGTCAGGGACTAGCGGATCAGATACGCAGTATTTT
cdr3_aa: CASSVGSGTSGSDTQYF
j_call: TRBJ2-3
d_call: TRBD2
clone_size: .
v_call: TRBV9

cdr3_nt: TGTGCCGCCGTAGGGTCGGGCACTGAAGCTTTCTTT
cdr3_aa: CAAVGSGTEAFF
j_call: TRBJ1-1
d_call: .
clone_size: few
v_call: TRBV10-3

cdr3_nt: TGTGCCAGCAGCTTAGATAGAACCGTAACAACAACCGGACGGAGCGAGCATGAGCAGTACTTC
cdr3_aa: CASSLDRTVTTTGRSEHEQYF
j_call: TRBJ2-5
d_call: .
clone_size: .
v_call: TRBV11-2

cdr3_nt: TGTGCCAGCAGCCCTCGGGGGGATTTGGAGACCCAGTACTTC
cdr3_aa: CASSPRGDLETQYF
j_call: TRBJ2-5
d_call: TRBD2
clone_size: .
v_call: TRBV7-3

cdr3_nt: TGTGCCAGCAGCCAAAACAGGGAAAGGAATTCACCCCTCCACTTT
cdr3_aa: CASSQNRERNSPLHF
j_call: TRBJ1-6
d_call: .
clone_size: .
v_call: TRBV3-1

cdr3_nt: TGTGCCAGCAGCGTAGTAGACGAGCAGTACTTC
cdr3_aa: CASSVVDEQYF
j_call: TRBJ2-7
d_call: .
clone_size: few
v_call: TRBV9

cdr3_nt: TGTGCCAGCAGTGAGGGCCAGGGCAATGGCTACACCTTC
cdr3_aa: CASSEGQGNGYTF
j_call: TRBJ1-2
d_call: .
clone_size: .
v_call: TRBV2

cdr3_nt: TGTGCCAGCATCCCTGTGGGGACAGGGGATCAGCCCCAGCATTTT
cdr3_aa: CASIPVGTGDQPQHF
j_call: TRBJ1-5
d_call: TRBD1
clone_size: .
v_call: TRBV27

cdr3_nt: TGCGCCAGCAGCACCGACAGGGGAGACGAGACCCAGTACTTC
cdr3_aa: CASSTDRGDETQYF
j_call: TRBJ2-5
d_call: TRBD1
clone_size: few
v_call: TRBV5-1

cdr3_nt: TGCAGTGCAACGAGCGGGAGCACCGCAGATACGCAGTATTTT
cdr3_aa: CSATSGSTADTQYF
j_call: TRBJ2-3
d_call: TRBD2
clone_size: .
v_call: TRBV20-1

cdr3_nt: TGTGCCAGCTATAAGCTAGCGGGCACAGATACGCAGTATTTT
cdr3_aa: CASYKLAGTDTQYF
j_call: TRBJ2-3
d_call: TRBD2
clone_size: .
v_call: TRBV27

cdr3_nt: TGTGCCAACCCGGACTCCGAGGCTGGCGGGAGGTGGGATACGCAGTATTTT
cdr3_aa: CANPDSEAGGRWDTQYF
j_call: TRBJ2-3
d_call: TRBD2
clone_size: .
v_call: TRBV7-9

cdr3_nt: TGTGCCAGCAGTGAACTAGCGGGCGCTGTCCACGAGCAGTACTTC
cdr3_aa: CASSELAGAVHEQYF
j_call: TRBJ2-7
d_call: TRBD2
clone_size: .
v_call: TRBV28

cdr3_nt: TGTGCCAGCAGTGAAGCGGGAGGAAGGGTGAACACTGAAGCTTTCTTT
cdr3_aa: CASSEAGGRVNTEAFF
j_call: TRBJ1-1
d_call: .
clone_size: .
v_call: TRBV6-1

cdr3_nt: TGTGCCAGCAGCCGATATAGGGACAGGGGGTTCAATCAGCCCCAGCATTTT
cdr3_aa: CASSRYRDRGFNQPQHF
j_call: TRBJ1-5
d_call: TRBD1
clone_size: few
v_call: TRBV28

cdr3_nt: TGCGCCAGCAGCCAAGATCTGCGGCGCGCCAAAAACATTCAGTACTTC
cdr3_aa: CASSQDLRRAKNIQYF
j_call: TRBJ2-4
d_call: .
clone_size: once
v_call: TRBV4-1

cdr3_nt: TGTGCCAGCAGCCAAGTACCCACGAGGACCCAGTACTTC
cdr3_aa: CASSQVPTRTQYF
j_call: TRBJ2-5
d_call: .
clone_size: .
v_call: TRBV14

cdr3_nt: TGCAGCGTTGGTCGACAGGGGGCAGGAAATGAGCAGTTCTTC
cdr3_aa: CSVGRQGAGNEQFF
j_call: TRBJ2-1
d_call: TRBD1
clone_size: many
v_call: TRBV29-1

cdr3_nt: TGTGCCAGCAGTGCAGGGCTCTATAATTCACCCCTCCACTTT
cdr3_aa: CASSAGLYNSPLHF
j_call: TRBJ1-6
d_call: .
clone_size: .
v_call: TRBV27

cdr3_nt: TGTGCCAGCAGCAACCCCTACAATGAGCAGTTCTTC
cdr3_aa: CASSNPYNEQFF
j_call: TRBJ2-1
d_call: .
clone_size: few
v_call: TRBV3-1

cdr3_nt: TGCAGCGTCCTACTACTACAGGGGAATGGCTACACCTTC
cdr3_aa: CSVLLLQGNGYTF
j_call: TRBJ1-2
d_call: TRBD1
clone_size: few
v_call: TRBV29-1

cdr3_nt: TGCAGTGCTAGCGTAGCGGGAGCGGTCGTGGAGGCGCAGTATTTT
cdr3_aa: CSASVAGAVVEAQYF
j_call: TRBJ2-3
d_call: TRBD2
clone_size: .
v_call: TRBV20-1

cdr3_nt: TGCAGCGTAGAATCCGGGGTGAAAGAGACCCAGTACTTC
cdr3_aa: CSVESGVKETQYF
j_call: TRBJ2-5
d_call: .
clone_size: .
v_call: TRBV29-1

cdr3_nt: TGCAGCGTCAAACAGGGGGCGCGTTACAATGAGCAGTTCTTC
cdr3_aa: CSVKQGARYNEQFF
j_call: TRBJ2-1
d_call: TRBD1
clone_size: .
v_call: TRBV29-1

cdr3_nt: TGTGCCAGCAGCCCCAATGTGCGGGGCTTTAGCACAGATACGCAGTATTTT
cdr3_aa: CASSPNVRGFSTDTQYF
j_call: TRBJ2-3
d_call: .
clone_size: .
v_call: TRBV9

cdr3_nt: TGTGCCAGCAGCCCCGGGGGCTACGCAACTAATGAAAAACTGTTTTTT
cdr3_aa: CASSPGGYATNEKLFF
j_call: TRBJ1-4
d_call: .
clone_size: .
v_call: TRBV9

cdr3_nt: TGCAGCGTTGACGCTAGCGGGGCCTCTAATGAGCAGTACTTC
cdr3_aa: CSVDASGASNEQYF
j_call: TRBJ2-5
d_call: TRBD2
clone_size: .
v_call: TRBV29-1

cdr3_nt: TGTGCCAGCAGTGTCTCTCCTGTTAACTATGGCTACACCTTC
cdr3_aa: CASSVSPVNYGYTF
j_call: TRBJ1-2
d_call: .
clone_size: .
v_call: TRBV27

cdr3_nt: TGCGCCAGCAGCTTGGAGAATGGACAGCCAGGGGGGAACACCGGGGAGCTGTTTTTT
cdr3_aa: CASSLENGQPGGNTGELFF
j_call: TRBJ2-2
d_call: TRBD1
clone_size: .
v_call: TRBV5-1

cdr3_nt: TGCAGCGTTGTTGGTCGGGGGCGTGGGGCCAACGTCCTGACTTTC
cdr3_aa: CSVVGRGRGANVLTF
j_call: TRBJ2-6
d_call: .
clone_size: few
v_call: TRBV29-1

cdr3_nt: TGTGCCAGCAGTCTAAATACCAGGGGGAAATACGAGCAGTACTTC
cdr3_aa: CASSLNTRGKYEQYF
j_call: TRBJ2-7
d_call: TRBD1
clone_size: .
v_call: TRBV27

cdr3_nt: TGCAGCGTGGCCCGAGGGGGCGGGGGGTTGGATACGCAGTATTTT
cdr3_aa: CSVARGGGGLDTQYF
j_call: TRBJ2-3
d_call: .
clone_size: .
v_call: TRBV29-1

cdr3_nt: TGCAGCGGAGACAGGGGGTACGAGCAGTACTTC
cdr3_aa: CSGDRGYEQYF
j_call: TRBJ2-7
d_call: TRBD1
clone_size: .
v_call: TRBV29-1

cdr3_nt: TGCAGCGTTGAATTAGGCAGGGCATATTATGGCTACACCTTC
cdr3_aa: CSVELGRAYYGYTF
j_call: TRBJ1-2
d_call: .
clone_size: few
v_call: TRBV29-1

cdr3_nt: TGTGCCAGCAGTTACCCGACTAGCGGGGACTACACCGGGGAGCTGTTTTTT
cdr3_aa: CASSYPTSGDYTGELFF
j_call: TRBJ2-2
d_call: TRBD2
clone_size: .
v_call: TRBV6-2/TRBV6-3

cdr3_nt: TGTGCCAGCAGCCAAGATCATCAGGGTGGCACTGAAGCTTTCTTT
cdr3_aa: CASSQDHQGGTEAFF
j_call: TRBJ1-1
d_call: .
clone_size: .
v_call: TRBV4-2

cdr3_nt: TGTGCCAGCAGCTCGGATGGGTGGGCCTACGAGCAGTACTTC
cdr3_aa: CASSSDGWAYEQYF
j_call: TRBJ2-7
d_call: .
clone_size: .
v_call: TRBV7-9

cdr3_nt: TGTGCCAGCAGCGTAAACCCCCTCGCGGGACCCACAGATACGCAGTATTTT
cdr3_aa: CASSVNPLAGPTDTQYF
j_call: TRBJ2-3
d_call: .
clone_size: .
v_call: TRBV9

cdr3_nt: TGTGCCAGCAGCCAAACCGCTGGGTCCAACTCCTACGAGCAGTACTTC
cdr3_aa: CASSQTAGSNSYEQYF
j_call: TRBJ2-7
d_call: .
clone_size: .
v_call: TRBV3-1

cdr3_nt: TGCGCCAGCAGTGGGACTAGCGGGATAGAAGATACGCAGTATTTT
cdr3_aa: CASSGTSGIEDTQYF
j_call: TRBJ2-3
d_call: TRBD2
clone_size: .
v_call: TRBV4-3

cdr3_nt: TGTGCCAGCAGCGTAGTGGGCGCCGGTGGCTACACCTTC
cdr3_aa: CASSVVGAGGYTF
j_call: TRBJ1-2
d_call: .
clone_size: few
v_call: TRBV9

cdr3_nt: TGTGCCAGCAGCTCTCTCCCGGGGGGTGGCAATCAGCCCCAGCATTTT
cdr3_aa: CASSSLPGGGNQPQHF
j_call: TRBJ1-5
d_call: .
clone_size: .
v_call: TRBV5-5

cdr3_nt: TGTGCCACCAGTGAGGCAGGGAGCAATGAGCAGTTCTTC
cdr3_aa: CATSEAGSNEQFF
j_call: TRBJ2-1
d_call: .
clone_size: .
v_call: TRBV24-1

cdr3_nt: TGTGCCAGCAGTTTGACGACAGCGGCTTTAGATACGCAGTATTTT
cdr3_aa: CASSLTTAALDTQYF
j_call: TRBJ2-3
d_call: .
clone_size: .
v_call: TRBV27

cdr3_nt: TGTGCCAGCAGTGGACCCTCCTACAATGAGCAGTTCTTC
cdr3_aa: CASSGPSYNEQFF
j_call: TRBJ2-1
d_call: .
clone_size: once
v_call: TRBV12-3/TRBV12-4

cdr3_nt: TGTGCCAGCAGCAGATCAGGGGGTGGTGCAGATACGCAGTATTTT
cdr3_aa: CASSRSGGGADTQYF
j_call: TRBJ2-3
d_call: TRBD1
clone_size: .
v_call: TRBV7-3

cdr3_nt: TGCGCCAGCAGCATCGACAGGGGATTGTCCTACGAGCAGTACTTC
cdr3_aa: CASSIDRGLSYEQYF
j_call: TRBJ2-7
d_call: TRBD1
clone_size: once
v_call: TRBV5-1

cdr3_nt: TGTGCCACCGCGAGGGAGGATGAGCAGTTCTTC
cdr3_aa: CATAREDEQFF
j_call: TRBJ2-1
d_call: .
clone_size: .
v_call: TRBV10-3

cdr3_nt: TGCGCCAGCAGTGCCAGCCTAGCCAAACTAGCCGAGCAGTACTTC
cdr3_aa: CASSASLAKLAEQYF
j_call: TRBJ2-7
d_call: .
clone_size: .
v_call: TRBV5-1

cdr3_nt: TGTGCCAGCAGTCACGCCCGGCCTAGCGGGAGGTACGGTGAGCAGTTCTTC
cdr3_aa: CASSHARPSGRYGEQFF
j_call: TRBJ2-1
d_call: TRBD2
clone_size: .
v_call: TRBV6-6

cdr3_nt: TGCGCCAGCAGCCCCTATATTAGCGGGGAAACCGGGGAGCTGTTTTTT
cdr3_aa: CASSPYISGETGELFF
j_call: TRBJ2-2
d_call: TRBD2
clone_size: once
v_call: TRBV4-3